The 26 T cell receptor beta chains listed next were all sequenced from one sample in a study of CD4 T cells in relation to SARS-CoV-2 and coronaviruses. CD4+ T cells from unexposed donors were obtained before the COVID-19 pandemic (2011-2018). CD4+ T cells were isolated from the cells after nine to eleven days of culture. The assay was immunoSEQ multiplex PCR, and TCRdb's table has in-frame clones only and misses some. This table holds 20,000 to 25,000 clones, about three quarters found once. Antigens of these TCRs are unknown. Sequencing used CD4+ T cells from PBMCs, cultured in vitro. Source of these receptors: a human donor in good health.

The gene calls are TRBV27 and TRBJ2-3; the match to TRBD2 covers 11 bases. This CDR3 spans 15 amino acids. Per germline, CDR1 MNHEY and CDR2 SMNVEV (reference sequence). J gave up 3 bases and V 3 bases, and 2 bases lay outside the gene matches. The CDR3 DNA is TGTGCCAGCAGTTTTAGCGGGAGGGGGACAGATACGCAGTATTTT. Translating it yields CASSFSGRGTDTQYF.

The chain uses TRBV30 and TRBJ1-3, with no clear D. Trimming removed 3 bases at V and 3 bases at J, with 6 bases between. Germline assignment: CDR1 GTSNPN and CDR2 SVGIG (reference sequence). The CDR3 is made up of 12 amino acids. CDR3 sequence (DNA): TGTGCCTGGAGAGGCGGTGGAAACACCATATATTTT. Translated, it gives CAWRGGGNTIYF.

The sample holds one count of this clone. The V and J genes are TRBV7-9 and TRBJ2-3; D is possibly TRBD1 (5 bases). The CDR3 sequence is 15 residues long. CDR1 is SEHNR, CDR2 FQNEAQ, per germline (reference sequence). The ends were cut back, 5 bases at V and 3 bases at J, with 15 bases in the middle. The CDR3 DNA reads as TGTGCCAGCAGCAATATGGGGCTTGGGACAGATACGCAGTATTTT. Protein product: CASSNMGLGTDTQYF.

CDR3 in amino acids: CATSDSHRGLRETQYF. The CDR3 nucleotides are TGTGCCACCAGTGATTCACACAGGGGGCTGCGAGAGACCCAGTACTTC. The chain employs TRBV24-1 and TRBJ2-5, with 9 bases matching TRBD1. The CDR3 loop spans 16 amino acids. The V segment lost 2 bases and the J segment 4 bases; nucleotides outside the gene matches: 7. Germline values: CDR1 KGHDR, CDR2 SFDVKD.

The chain recombines TRBV19 with TRBJ2-1; 9 nucleotides line up with TRBD2. The CDR3 covers 19 residues. J gave up 0 bases and V 5 bases, and 14 bases lay outside the gene matches. Germline CDR1 LNHDA, CDR2 SQIVND (reference sequence). CDR3: CASSSKGSSGTSSYNEQFF. DNA for the CDR3: TGTGCCAGTAGTTCCAAGGGTTCTAGCGGGACGAGCTCCTACAATGAGCAGTTCTTC.

The chain employs TRBV27 and TRBJ1-4; the D gene is possibly TRBD1 (5 bases). CDR1 and CDR2 (germline): MNHEY, SMNVEV (reference sequence). CDR3 size: 16 residues. V was shortened by 6 bases and J by 2 bases, with 16 bases between the two germline ends. CDR3 in DNA: TGTGCCAGCAGGCGGGACGGACTAGCGACTAATGAAAAACTGTTTTTT. Amino acids: CASRRDGLATNEKLFF.

The chain carries TRBV7-3 and TRBJ2-1; D is undetermined. The V gene's germline CDR1 is SGHTA and CDR2 FQGTGA. Deletions cut 1 base from V and 6 bases from J, with 7 bases between. This CDR3 is 13 amino acids long. The DNA for the CDR3 is TGTGCCAGCAGCTTAAGCCAAGGCAATGAGCAGTTCTTC. Its translation: CASSLSQGNEQFF.

The chain couples TRBV5-1 to TRBJ1-1; D gene ambiguous. Germline V CDR1 and CDR2: SGHRS, YFSETQ. The length of the CDR3 is 11 residues. Trimming removed 3 bases from V and 3 bases from J, with 3 bases in between. In DNA, the CDR3 is TGCGCCAGCAGCTCCGACACTGAAGCTTTCTTT. Translation: CASSSDTEAFF.

The chain has TRBV10-1 and TRBJ2-1, with D maybe TRBD2 (5 bases). Trimming left V 5 bases short and J 6 bases short, with 8 bases between. The germline CDR1 and CDR2 sequences are WNHNN and SYGVQD (reference sequence). The CDR3 contains 12 residues. The CDR3: CASSPTSNEQFF. The CDR3 nucleotides are TGCGCCAGCAGTCCAACTAGCAATGAGCAGTTCTTC.

The chain is built from TRBV5-1 and TRBJ2-3; D possibly corresponds to TRBD2 (5 bases). Germline loops: CDR1 SGHRS, CDR2 YFSETQ. The CDR3 has 14 residues. V was trimmed by 5 bases and J by 4 bases, leaving 14 bases between them. In nucleotides, the CDR3 is TGCGCCAGCAGTTACGGGGAATGGGCAGATACGCAGTATTTT. This sequence encodes CASSYGEWADTQYF. Combining the CDR3 with reference TRBV5-1 and TRBJ2-3 gives the whole variable domain KAGVTQTPRYLIKTRGQQVTLSCSPISGHRSVSWYQQTPGQGLQFLFEYFSETQRNKGNFPGRFSGRQFSNSRSEMNVSTLELGDSALYLCASSYGEWADTQYFGPGTRLTVL.

The V call is TRBV19, the J call TRBJ2-2; a weak D match, TRBD1 (6 bases). CDR1 and CDR2 from the germline V gene are LNHDA and SQIVND (reference sequence). The ends were cut back, 5 bases at V and 4 bases at J, with 20 bases in the middle. CDR3 size: 17 residues. The CDR3 region is CASSATRDTLGTGELFF. Written as DNA, the CDR3 is TGTGCCAGTAGTGCAACCCGGGACACCTTAGGCACCGGGGAGCTGTTTTTT.

The chain combines TRBV27 with TRBJ2-1; unclear D gene. Germline V CDR1 and CDR2: MNHEY, SMNVEV (reference sequence). Trimming left V 0 bases short and J 9 bases short, with 12 bases between. The CDR3 spans 14 residues. In nucleotides, the CDR3 is TGTGCCAGCAGTTTATCTCCCCTCACAACTGAGCAGTTCTTC. This gives the protein CASSLSPLTTEQFF.

This chain links TRBV18 with TRBJ2-1; D gene ambiguous. Germline V lookup: CDR1 KGHSH, CDR2 LQKENI. The CDR3 is 18 amino acids. The V end was cut by 0 bases, the J end by 7 bases, with 22 bases between. CDR3 in DNA: TGTGCCAGCTCACCACCAGGTGGCTTCCTAGAAAAAGCTAATGAGCAGTTCTTC. Encoded protein: CASSPPGGFLEKANEQFF.

This sequence joins TRBV2 and TRBJ2-2, with D perhaps TRBD1 or TRBD2 (5 bases each). CDR3 length: 14 residues. Germline V gives CDR1 SNHLY, CDR2 FYNNEI. Trimming removed 8 bases from V and 5 bases from J, with 15 bases in between. CDR3 nucleotides: TGTGCCAGCGACCCGGGGCTGGGGACCGGGGAGCTGTTTTTT. This sequence encodes CASDPGLGTGELFF.

The rearrangement uses TRBV5-1 and TRBJ1-4, with 9 nucleotides matching TRBD1. Trimming took 6 bases from V and 8 from J; bases not matched to a gene: 14. Germline values: CDR1 SGHRS, CDR2 YFSETQ. The CDR3 runs to 16 residues. The CDR3 loop reads CASTPRPWDRAEKLFF. As DNA, the CDR3 is TGCGCCAGCACGCCGCGTCCTTGGGACAGGGCGGAAAAACTGTTTTTT.

The chain combines TRBV5-1 with TRBJ1-4; 7 nucleotides match TRBD1. CDR1 is SGHRS, CDR2 YFSETQ, per germline. The CDR3 runs 15 residues. J was trimmed by 6 bases and V by 3 bases; bases with no gene match: 8. The CDR3 DNA reads TGCGCCAGCAGCTCGGGGACAGTTTCGTATGAAAAACTGTTTTTT. Translation: CASSSGTVSYEKLFF. The full variable domain, completed using reference TRBV5-1 and TRBJ1-4, is KAGVTQTPRYLIKTRGQQVTLSCSPISGHRSVSWYQQTPGQGLQFLFEYFSETQRNKGNFPGRFSGRQFSNSRSEMNVSTLELGDSALYLCASSSGTVSYEKLFFGSGTQLSVL.

V usage is TRBV9 and J usage is TRBJ2-2; D uncertain. The CDR3 is 15 amino acids. V gave up 2 bases and J gave up 6 bases, with 14 bases separating them. CDR1 and CDR2 (germline): SGDLS, YYNGEE. The CDR3: CASSVPTPGAGELFF. In DNA, the CDR3 is TGTGCCAGCAGCGTCCCCACCCCGGGTGCCGGGGAGCTGTTTTTT.

The V gene is TRBV7-3, the J gene TRBJ2-1, with 14 bases identical to TRBD2. Germline trimming cut 2 bases from V and 9 bases from J; bases unmatched to any gene: 6. The CDR3 covers 16 residues. In germline, CDR1 is SGHTA, CDR2 FQGTGA. The CDR3 is CASSLEGLAGVTEQFF. The DNA of the CDR3 is TGTGCCAGCAGCTTAGAGGGACTAGCGGGAGTAACTGAGCAGTTCTTC.

The chain carries TRBV7-8 and TRBJ1-5; D remains unclear. The V end lost 2 bases, the J end lost 15 bases, and 14 bases lay between the germline ends. The germline V gene has CDR1 SGHVS and CDR2 FQNEAQ. This CDR3 has 12 residues. The CDR3: CASSLTDGNRHF. The CDR3 DNA is TGTGCCAGCAGCTTAACCGACGGGAACCGGCATTTT.

V is TRBV3-1 (or the pseudogene TRBV3-2) and J is TRBJ2-3; 8 positions agree with TRBD2. CDR1 and CDR2 from the germline V gene are LGHDT and YNNKEL (reference sequence). The CDR3 extends over 16 amino acids. Trimming cost V 2 bases and J 0 bases; bases outside gene matches: 4. CDR3 loop: CASSQSGSRSTDTQYF. In DNA, the CDR3 is TGTGCCAGCAGCCAAAGCGGGAGCCGAAGCACAGATACGCAGTATTTT.

The V call is TRBV18, the J call TRBJ2-1; D may match TRBD1 or TRBD2 (5 bases each). Germline V gene data show CDR1 as KGHSH and CDR2 as LQKENI. V dropped 4 bases and J dropped 8 bases, with 15 bases sitting between them. The CDR3 spans 14 residues. This CDR3 is CASSQRGMSDEQFF. DNA for the CDR3: TGTGCCAGCTCACAGAGGGGCATGAGCGATGAGCAGTTCTTC. Filled out from reference TRBV18 and TRBJ2-1, the complete variable domain reads NAGVMQNPRHLVRRRGQEARLRCSPMKGHSHVYWYRQLPEEGLKFMVYLQKENIIDESGMPKERFSAEFPKEGPSILRIQQVVRGDSAAYFCASSQRGMSDEQFFGPGTRLTVL.

V gene TRBV3-1 (or the pseudogene TRBV3-2) combines with J gene TRBJ1-3; D possibly corresponds to TRBD1 (5 bases). Germline V gene data show CDR1 as LGHDT and CDR2 as YNNKEL (reference sequence). The CDR3 has 15 amino acids. V was cut by 1 base and J by 2 bases, with 9 bases left in between. The CDR3 nucleotides are TGTGCCAGCAGCCAAGGCCAGGGAGCTGGAAACACCATATATTTT. Protein sequence: CASSQGQGAGNTIYF.

This clone was detected a few times. The V call is TRBV28, the J call TRBJ1-1; D is ambiguous. The V gene's germline CDR1 is MDHEN and CDR2 SYDVKM. V lost 8 bases to trimming and J lost 2 bases, with 6 bases between them. The CDR3 has 11 amino acids. The CDR3 protein is CASRSNTEAFF. The CDR3 DNA is TGTGCCAGCCGCTCCAACACTGAAGCTTTCTTT.

This clone was detected only once. V usage is TRBV19 and J usage is TRBJ1-2; no definite D call. Trimming removed 2 bases from V and 4 bases from J, with 8 bases in between. Germline V gene sequence: CDR1 LNHDA, CDR2 SQIVND (reference sequence). This CDR3 contains 13 residues. The CDR3 coding sequence is TGTGCCAGTAGTATATCGGGTTTCTATGGCTACACCTTC. Protein: CASSISGFYGYTF.

The chain links TRBV20-1 to TRBJ2-1; D might be TRBD2 (6 bases). The CDR3 loop spans 14 amino acids. V was clipped by 7 bases and J by 6 bases, with 19 bases between them. The V gene's germline CDR1 is DFQATT and CDR2 SNEGSKA (reference sequence). CDR3 nucleotide sequence: TGCAGTGGTAGTAGCGGACCTACCGGCAATGAGCAGTTCTTC. As protein: CSGSSGPTGNEQFF.

The chain couples TRBV6-5 to TRBJ2-3; TRBD1 matches 10 bases. Unmatched junction bases numbered 7, after V lost 5 bases and J lost 8 bases. CDR3 length equals 14 residues. CDR1 is MNHEY and CDR2 is SVGAGI in the germline V gene. DNA of the CDR3: TGTGCCAGCAGTCTGACAGGGGGCGAGGTTACGCAGTATTTT. Amino acid sequence: CASSLTGGEVTQYF.